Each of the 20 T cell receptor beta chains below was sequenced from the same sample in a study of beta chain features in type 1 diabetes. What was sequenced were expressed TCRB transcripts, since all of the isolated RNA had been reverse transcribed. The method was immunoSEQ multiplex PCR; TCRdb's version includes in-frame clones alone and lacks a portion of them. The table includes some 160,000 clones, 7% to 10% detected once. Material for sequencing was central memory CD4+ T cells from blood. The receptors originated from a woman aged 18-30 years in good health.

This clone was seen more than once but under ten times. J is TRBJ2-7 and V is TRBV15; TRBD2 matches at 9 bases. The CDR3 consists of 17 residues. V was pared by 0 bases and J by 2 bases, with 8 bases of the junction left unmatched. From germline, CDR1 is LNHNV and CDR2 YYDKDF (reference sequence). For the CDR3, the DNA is TGTGCCACCAGCAGAGAATCTAGCGGGACCCTCACCTACGAGCAGTACTTC. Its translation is CATSRESSGTLTYEQYF.

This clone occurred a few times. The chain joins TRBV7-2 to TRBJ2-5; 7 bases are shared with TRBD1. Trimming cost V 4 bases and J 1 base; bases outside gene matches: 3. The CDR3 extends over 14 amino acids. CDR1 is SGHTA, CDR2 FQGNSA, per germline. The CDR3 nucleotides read TGTGCCAGCAGCTCTAACAGGGGCCAAGAGACCCAGTACTTC. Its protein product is CASSSNRGQETQYF.

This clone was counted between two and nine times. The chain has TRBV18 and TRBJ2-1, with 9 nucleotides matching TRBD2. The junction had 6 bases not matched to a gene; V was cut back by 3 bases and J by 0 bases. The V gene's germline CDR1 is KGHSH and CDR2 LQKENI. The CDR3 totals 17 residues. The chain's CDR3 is CASSPSSGVSSYNEQFF. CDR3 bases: TGTGCCAGCTCACCTTCTAGCGGGGTAAGCTCCTACAATGAGCAGTTCTTC.

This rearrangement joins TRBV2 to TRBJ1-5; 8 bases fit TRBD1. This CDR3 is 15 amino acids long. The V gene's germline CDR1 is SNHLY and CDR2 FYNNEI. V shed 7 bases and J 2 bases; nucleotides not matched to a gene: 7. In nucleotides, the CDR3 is TGTGCCAGCACCGCCGGACAGGGTGGCAATCAGCCCCAGCATTTT. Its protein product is CASTAGQGGNQPQHF.

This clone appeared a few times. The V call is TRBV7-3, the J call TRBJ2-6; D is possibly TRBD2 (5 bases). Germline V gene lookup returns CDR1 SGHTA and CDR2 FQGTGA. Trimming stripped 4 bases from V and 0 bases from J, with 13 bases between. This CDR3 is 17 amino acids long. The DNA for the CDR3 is TGTGCCAGCAGCTCCTCGGACCGGGACTCTGGGGCCAACGTCCTGACTTTC. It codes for CASSSSDRDSGANVLTF.

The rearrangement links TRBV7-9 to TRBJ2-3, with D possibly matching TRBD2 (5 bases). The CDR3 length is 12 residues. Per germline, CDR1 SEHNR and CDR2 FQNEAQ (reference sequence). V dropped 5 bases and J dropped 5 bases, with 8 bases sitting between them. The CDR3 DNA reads TGTGCCAGCAGCAAGGGAGAAGATACGCAGTATTTT. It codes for CASSKGEDTQYF.

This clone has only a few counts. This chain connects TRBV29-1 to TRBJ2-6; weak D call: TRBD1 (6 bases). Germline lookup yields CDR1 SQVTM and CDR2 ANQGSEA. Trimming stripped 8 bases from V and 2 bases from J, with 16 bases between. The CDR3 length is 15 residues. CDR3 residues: CSLGLGAPGANVLTF. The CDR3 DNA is TGCAGCCTGGGGTTGGGGGCTCCTGGGGCCAACGTCCTGACTTTC.

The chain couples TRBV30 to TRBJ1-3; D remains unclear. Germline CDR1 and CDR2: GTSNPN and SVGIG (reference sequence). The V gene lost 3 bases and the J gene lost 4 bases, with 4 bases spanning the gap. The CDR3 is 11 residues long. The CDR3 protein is CAWRRGNTIYF. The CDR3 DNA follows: TGTGCCTGGAGACGGGGAAACACCATATATTTT. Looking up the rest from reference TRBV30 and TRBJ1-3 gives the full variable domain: SQTIHQWPATLVQPVGSPLSLECTVEGTSNPNLYWYRQAAGRGLQLLFYSVGIGQISSEVPQNLSASRPQDRQFILSSKKLLLSDSGFYLCAWRRGNTIYFGEGSWLTVV.

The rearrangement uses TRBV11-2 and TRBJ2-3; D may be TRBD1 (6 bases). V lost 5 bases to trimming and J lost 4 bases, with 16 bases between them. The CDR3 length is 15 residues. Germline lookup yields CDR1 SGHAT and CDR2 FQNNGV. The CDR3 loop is CASSRNRETPDTQYF. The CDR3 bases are TGTGCCAGCAGCCGGAACAGGGAAACCCCAGATACGCAGTATTTT.

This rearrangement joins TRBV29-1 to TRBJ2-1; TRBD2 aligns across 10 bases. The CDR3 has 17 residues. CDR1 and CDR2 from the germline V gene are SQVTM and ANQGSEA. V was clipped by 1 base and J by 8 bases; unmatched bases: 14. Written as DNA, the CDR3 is TGCAGCGTTGAAGTCGTAATTCCTAGCGGGAGTAGGCATGAGCAGTTCTTC. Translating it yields CSVEVVIPSGSRHEQFF.

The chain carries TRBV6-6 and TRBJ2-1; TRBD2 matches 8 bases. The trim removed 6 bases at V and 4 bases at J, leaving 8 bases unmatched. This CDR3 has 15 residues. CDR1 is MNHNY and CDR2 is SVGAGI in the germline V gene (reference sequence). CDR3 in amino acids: CASSRISGVYNEQFF. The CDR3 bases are TGTGCCAGCAGCCGCATTAGCGGGGTGTACAATGAGCAGTTCTTC.

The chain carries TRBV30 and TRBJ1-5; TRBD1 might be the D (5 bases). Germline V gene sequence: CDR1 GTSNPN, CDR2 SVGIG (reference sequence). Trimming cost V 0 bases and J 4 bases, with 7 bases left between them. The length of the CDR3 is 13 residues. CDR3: CAWSVKGNQPQHF. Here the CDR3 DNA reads TGTGCCTGGAGTGTGAAGGGGAATCAGCCCCAGCATTTT.

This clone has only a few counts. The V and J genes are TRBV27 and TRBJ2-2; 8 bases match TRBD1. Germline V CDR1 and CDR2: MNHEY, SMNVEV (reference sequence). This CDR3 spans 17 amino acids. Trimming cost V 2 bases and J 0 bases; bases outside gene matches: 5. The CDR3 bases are TGTGCCAGCAGTTTAGGTCTACAGGGGGCGAACACCGGGGAGCTGTTTTTT. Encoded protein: CASSLGLQGANTGELFF.

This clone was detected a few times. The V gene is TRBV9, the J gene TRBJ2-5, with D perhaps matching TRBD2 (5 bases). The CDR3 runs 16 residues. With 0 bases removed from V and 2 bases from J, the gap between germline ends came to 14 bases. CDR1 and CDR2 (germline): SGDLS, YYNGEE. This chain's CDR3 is CASSVAASSRQETQYF. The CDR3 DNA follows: TGTGCCAGCAGCGTAGCTGCTAGCAGCCGACAAGAGACCCAGTACTTC.

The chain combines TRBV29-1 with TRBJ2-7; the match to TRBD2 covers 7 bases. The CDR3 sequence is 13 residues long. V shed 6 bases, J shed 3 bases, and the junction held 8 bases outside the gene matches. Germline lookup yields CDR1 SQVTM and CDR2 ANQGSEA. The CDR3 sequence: CSVPVGGSYEQYF. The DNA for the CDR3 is TGCAGCGTCCCAGTGGGGGGGAGCTACGAGCAGTACTTC.

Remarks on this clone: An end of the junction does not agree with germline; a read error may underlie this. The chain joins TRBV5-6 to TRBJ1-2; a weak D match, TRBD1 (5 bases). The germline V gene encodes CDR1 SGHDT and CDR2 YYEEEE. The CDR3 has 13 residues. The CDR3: CASSLGTGDGYTF. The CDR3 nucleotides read TGTGCCAGCAGTTTGGGGACCGGGGATGGCTACACCTTC.

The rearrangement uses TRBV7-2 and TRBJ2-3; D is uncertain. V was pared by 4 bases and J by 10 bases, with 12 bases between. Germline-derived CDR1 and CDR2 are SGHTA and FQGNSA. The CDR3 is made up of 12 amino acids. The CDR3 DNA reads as TGTGCCAGCAGCTCCCTGCGCCACCCGCAGTATTTT. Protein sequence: CASSSLRHPQYF.

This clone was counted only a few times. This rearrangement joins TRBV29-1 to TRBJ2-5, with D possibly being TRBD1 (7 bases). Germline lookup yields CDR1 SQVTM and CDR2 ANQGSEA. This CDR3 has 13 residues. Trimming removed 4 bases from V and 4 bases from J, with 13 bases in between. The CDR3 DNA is TGCAGCGTTGTGGAGGGGGCTCGAGAGACCCAGTACTTC. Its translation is CSVVEGARETQYF.

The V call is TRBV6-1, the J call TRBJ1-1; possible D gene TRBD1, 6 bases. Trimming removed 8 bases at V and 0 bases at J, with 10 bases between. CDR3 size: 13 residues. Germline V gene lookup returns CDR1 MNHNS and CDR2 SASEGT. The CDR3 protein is CASYTGMNTEAFF. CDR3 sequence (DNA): TGTGCCAGCTACACAGGGATGAACACTGAAGCTTTCTTT.

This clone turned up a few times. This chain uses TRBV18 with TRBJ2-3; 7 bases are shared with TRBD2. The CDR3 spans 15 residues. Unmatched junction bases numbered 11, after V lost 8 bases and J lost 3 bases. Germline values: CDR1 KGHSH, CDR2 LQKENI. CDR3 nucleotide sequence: TGTGCCAGCACCAGAGTAGCGGGTATTACAGATACGCAGTATTTT. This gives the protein CASTRVAGITDTQYF. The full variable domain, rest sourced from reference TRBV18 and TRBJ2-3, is NAGVMQNPRHLVRRRGQEARLRCSPMKGHSHVYWYRQLPEEGLKFMVYLQKENIIDESGMPKERFSAEFPKEGPSILRIQQVVRGDSAAYFCASTRVAGITDTQYFGPGTRLTVL.